The rows below give T cell receptor beta chains drawn from one sample of a study of CD8+ T cells in alopecia areata. Profiled with immunoSEQ multiplex PCR; TCRdb holds only in-frame clones, not every one. The sample lists hundreds of thousands of clones, more than 60% occurring once. The sequences come from CD4+ T cells sorted from blood, collected between weeks 44 and 45, from a patient treated with tofacitinib. These receptors were collected from a human donor with alopecia areata. CDR3s leave out the opening cysteine and the closing phenylalanine or tryptophan. Each record gives: V gene, CDR3 length, clone size, CDR3 protein. Size is stated for part of the rows, as once, few or many counts, or as a class when the clone is expanded.

V: TRBV20-1; length: 7; size: NA; CDR3: RGTYEQY
V: TRBV11-3; length: 11; size: once; CDR3: ASSSDRDIEAF
V: TRBV5-6; length: 10; size: few; CDR3: ASSRGITEAF
V: TRBV30; length: 12; size: once; CDR3: ACLRTGSSYEQY
V: TRBV7-7; length: 13; size: few; CDR3: ASSLAAGDDDTQY
V: TRBV30; length: 10; size: NA; CDR3: AWSKFNQPQH
V: TRBV29-1; length: 12; size: once; CDR3: SVEDVSGYNEQF
V: TRBV27; length: 13; size: NA; CDR3: ASSLISSGSQLQY
V: TRBV2; length: 11; size: NA; CDR3: ASGLAGTDTQY
V: TRBV29-1; length: 8; size: NA; CDR3: SVVGVPQF
V: TRBV13; length: 12; size: NA; CDR3: ASSLGQGGSPLH
V: TRBV5-1; length: 14; size: NA; CDR3: ASSLGLREDQETQY
V: TRBV29-1; length: 11; size: NA; CDR3: SVEKLWNTEAF
V: TRBV6-5; length: 11; size: few; CDR3: ASRQGLHYGYT
V: TRBV4-3; length: 13; size: few; CDR3: ASSQEAGQHYGYT
V: TRBV7-2; length: 14; size: NA; CDR3: ASRPDTRVNTGELF
V: TRBV7-3; length: 13; size: few; CDR3: ASSQSGTGAYEQY
V: TRBV28; length: 12; size: many; CDR3: ASSLGSVGAEAF
V: TRBV7-6; length: 10; size: few; CDR3: ASSLRADTQY
V: TRBV11-3; length: 11; size: NA; CDR3: ASSPRPPAEAF